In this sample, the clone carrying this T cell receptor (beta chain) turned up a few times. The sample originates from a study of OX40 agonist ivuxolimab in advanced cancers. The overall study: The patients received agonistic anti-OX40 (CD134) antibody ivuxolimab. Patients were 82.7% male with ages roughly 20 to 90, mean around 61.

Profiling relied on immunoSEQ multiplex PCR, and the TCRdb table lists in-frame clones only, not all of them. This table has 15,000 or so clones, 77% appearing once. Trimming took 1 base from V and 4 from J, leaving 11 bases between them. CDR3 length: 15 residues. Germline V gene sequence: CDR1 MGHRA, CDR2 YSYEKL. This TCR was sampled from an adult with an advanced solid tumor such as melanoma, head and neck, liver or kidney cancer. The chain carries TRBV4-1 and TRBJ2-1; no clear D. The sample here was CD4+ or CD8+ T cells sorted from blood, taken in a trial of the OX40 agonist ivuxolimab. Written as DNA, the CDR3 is TGCGCCAGCAGCCAAGGTAGGGTTACTTACAATGAGCAGTTCTTC. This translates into CASSQGRVTYNEQFF.